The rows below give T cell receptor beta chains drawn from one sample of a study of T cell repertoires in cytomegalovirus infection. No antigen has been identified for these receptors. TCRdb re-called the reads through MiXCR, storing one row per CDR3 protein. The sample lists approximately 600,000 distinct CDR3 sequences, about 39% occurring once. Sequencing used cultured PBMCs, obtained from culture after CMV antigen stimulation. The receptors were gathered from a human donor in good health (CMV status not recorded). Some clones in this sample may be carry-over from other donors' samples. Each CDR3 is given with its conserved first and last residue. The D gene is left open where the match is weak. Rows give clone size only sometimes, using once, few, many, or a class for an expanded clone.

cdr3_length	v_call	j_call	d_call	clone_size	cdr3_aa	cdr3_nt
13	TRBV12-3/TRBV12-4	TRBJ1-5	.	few	CASSLRRPEPQHF	TGTGCCAGCAGTCTGCGACGTCCCGAACCCCAGCATTTT
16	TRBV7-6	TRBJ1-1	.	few	CASSLDSRSGQAEAFF	TGTGCCAGCAGCTTAGATTCCAGGTCGGGGCAGGCTGAAGCTTTCTTT
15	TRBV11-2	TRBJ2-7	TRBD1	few	CASRSGQGDVYEQYF	TGTGCCAGCAGATCCGGACAGGGGGATGTCTACGAGCAGTACTTC
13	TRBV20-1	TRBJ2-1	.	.	CSALLQTGNEQFF	TGCAGTGCACTCCTCCAAACGGGCAATGAGCAGTTCTTC
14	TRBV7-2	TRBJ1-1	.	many	CASSPSGGITEAFF	TGTGCCAGCAGCCCATCGGGTGGTATTACTGAAGCTTTCTTT
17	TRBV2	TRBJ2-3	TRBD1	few	CASSEGDRGFRADTQYF	TGTGCCAGCAGTGAAGGGGACAGGGGCTTCAGGGCAGATACGCAGTATTTT
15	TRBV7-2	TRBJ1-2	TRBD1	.	CASRKTTGGAYGYTF	TGTGCCAGCAGGAAGACGACAGGGGGGGCCTATGGCTACACCTTC
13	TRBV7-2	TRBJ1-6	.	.	CASSPVASSPLHF	TGTGCCAGCAGCCCGGTGGCCTCATCACCCCTCCACTTT
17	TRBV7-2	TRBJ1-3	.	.	CASSLVHTTLGGNTIYF	TGTGCCAGCAGCTTAGTACATACGACTTTAGGAGGAAACACCATATATTTT
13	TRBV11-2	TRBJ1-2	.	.	CASSLVYSTGYTF	TGTGCCAGCAGCTTAGTATATTCTACGGGCTACACCTTC
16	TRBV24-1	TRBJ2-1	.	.	CATSDLQGGGLNEQFF	TGTGCCACCAGTGATTTGCAAGGCGGCGGCCTCAATGAGCAGTTCTTC
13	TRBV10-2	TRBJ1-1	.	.	CASRRLKNTEAFF	TGCGCCAGCAGGAGACTGAAGAACACTGAAGCTTTCTTT
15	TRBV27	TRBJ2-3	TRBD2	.	CASAGPGLGVDTQYF	TGTGCCAGCGCCGGTCCGGGACTAGGTGTCGATACGCAGTATTTT
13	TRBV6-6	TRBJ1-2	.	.	CASSYIPNYGYTF	TGTGCCAGCAGTTATATACCTAACTATGGCTACACCTTC
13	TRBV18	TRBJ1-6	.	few	CASSPDSSVALHF	TGTGCCAGCTCACCAGACAGCTCTGTGGCCCTCCACTTT
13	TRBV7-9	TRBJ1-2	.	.	CASSFGADYGYTF	TGTGCCAGCAGCTTCGGGGCAGACTATGGCTACACCTTC
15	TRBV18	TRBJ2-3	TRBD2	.	CASSSQREYTDTQYF	TGTGCCAGCTCCTCTCAGCGGGAGTACACAGATACGCAGTATTTT
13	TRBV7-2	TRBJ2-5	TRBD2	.	CASSSGGLAAQYF	TGTGCCAGCAGCTCGGGAGGACTAGCGGCCCAGTACTTC
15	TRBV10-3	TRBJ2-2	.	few	CAISELLPNTGELFF	TGTGCCATCAGTGAGTTACTACCTAACACCGGGGAGCTGTTTTTT
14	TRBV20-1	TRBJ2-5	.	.	CSASYGRHQETQYF	TGCAGTGCTAGTTACGGACGTCATCAAGAGACCCAGTACTTC
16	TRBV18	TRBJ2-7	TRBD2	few	CASSRSPGTGGYEQYF	TGTGCCAGCTCTCGTTCTCCGGGGACGGGAGGGTACGAGCAGTACTTC
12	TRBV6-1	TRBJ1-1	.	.	CASSESGLVGIF	TGTGCCAGCAGTGAATCAGGACTTGTCGGGATATTT
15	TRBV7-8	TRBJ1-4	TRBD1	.	CASSFNRGRGEKLFF	TGTGCCAGCAGCTTTAACAGGGGGCGAGGAGAAAAACTGTTTTTT
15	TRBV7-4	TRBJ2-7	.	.	CASSHSSGVRYEQYF	TGCGCCAGCAGCCACTCTTCAGGGGTCCGCTACGAGCAGTACTTC
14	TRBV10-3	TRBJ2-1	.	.	CAISEEGIFIEQFF	TGTGCCATCAGTGAGGAGGGTATTTTCATTGAGCAGTTCTTC
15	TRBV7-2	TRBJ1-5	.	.	CASSLELGINQPQHF	TGTGCCAGCAGCTTAGAGCTGGGAATTAATCAGCCCCAGCATTTT
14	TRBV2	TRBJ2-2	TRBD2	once	CASSTAGDHGELFF	TGTGCCAGCAGTACAGCGGGAGATCACGGGGAGCTGTTTTTT
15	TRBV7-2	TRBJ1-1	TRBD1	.	CASSFRGRGNTEAFF	TGTGCCAGCAGCTTCAGGGGGCGCGGAAACACTGAAGCTTTCTTT
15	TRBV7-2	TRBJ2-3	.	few	CASSPRSPQKDTQYF	TGTGCCAGCAGCCCTAGAAGCCCCCAAAAAGATACGCAGTATTTT
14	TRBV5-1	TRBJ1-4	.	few	CASSLGQWGEKLFF	TGCGCCAGCAGCTTGGGACAGTGGGGTGAAAAACTGTTTTTT
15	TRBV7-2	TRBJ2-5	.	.	CASSPRPWDQETQYF	TGTGCCAGCAGCCCCCGCCCCTGGGACCAAGAGACCCAGTACTTC
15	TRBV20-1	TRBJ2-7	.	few	CSASTRGSTGDEQYF	TGCAGTGCTAGCACCCGCGGATCAACGGGGGACGAGCAGTACTTC
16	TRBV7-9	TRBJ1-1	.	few	CASSSPGGAGYTEAFF	TGTGCCAGCAGCTCCCCCGGGGGGGCTGGGTACACTGAAGCTTTCTTT
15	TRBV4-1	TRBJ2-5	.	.	CASSQGGMRQETQYF	TGTGCCAGCAGCCAGGGGGGGATGCGCCAAGAGACCCAGTACTTC
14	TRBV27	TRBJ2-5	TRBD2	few	CASSGTRPEETQYF	TGTGCCAGCAGCGGGACTAGACCGGAAGAGACCCAGTACTTC
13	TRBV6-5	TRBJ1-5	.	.	CASRRSGNQPQHF	TGTGCCAGCAGACGATCCGGGAATCAGCCCCAGCATTTT